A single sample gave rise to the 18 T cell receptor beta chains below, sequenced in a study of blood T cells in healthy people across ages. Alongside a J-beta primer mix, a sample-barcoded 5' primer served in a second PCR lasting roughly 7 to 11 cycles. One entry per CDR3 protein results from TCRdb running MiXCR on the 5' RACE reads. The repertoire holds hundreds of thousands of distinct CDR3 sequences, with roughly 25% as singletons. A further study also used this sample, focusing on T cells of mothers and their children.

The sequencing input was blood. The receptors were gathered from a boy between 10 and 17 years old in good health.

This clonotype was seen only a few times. CDR3 coding DNA: TGTGCCAGCACTGGTCAAGAGACCCAGTACTTC. As protein: CASTGQETQYF. The chain couples TRBV7-9 to TRBJ2-5; D is unresolved. The CDR3 consists of 11 residues. The germline V and J ends were trimmed by 7 bases and 2 bases, with 5 bases remaining between them. In germline, CDR1 is SEHNR, CDR2 FQNEAQ (reference sequence). Looking up the rest from reference TRBV7-9 and TRBJ2-5 gives the full variable domain: DTGVSQNPRHKITKRGQNVTFRCDPISEHNRLYWYRQTLGQGPEFLTYFQNEAQLEKSRLLSDRFSAERPKGSFSTLEIQRTEQGDSAMYLCASTGQETQYFGPGTRLLVL.

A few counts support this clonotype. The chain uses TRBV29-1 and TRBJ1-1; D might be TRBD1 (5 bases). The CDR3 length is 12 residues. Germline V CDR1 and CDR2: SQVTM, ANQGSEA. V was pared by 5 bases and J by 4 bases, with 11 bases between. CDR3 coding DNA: TGCAGCGTTTTCCAGGGTCCCACTGAAGCTTTCTTT. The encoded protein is CSVFQGPTEAFF. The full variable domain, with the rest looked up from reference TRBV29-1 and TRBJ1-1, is SAVISQKPSRDICQRGTSLTIQCQVDSQVTMMFWYRQQPGQSLTLIATANQGSEATYESGFVIDKFPISRPNLTFSTLTVSNMSPEDSSIYLCSVFQGPTEAFFGQGTRLTVV.

The CDR3 region has the DNA TGCAGCGTGCTGGGGTCCTCCTACGAGCAGTACTTC. Encoded protein: CSVLGSSYEQYF. This chain links TRBV29-1 with TRBJ2-7; D not certain. The germline V gene has CDR1 SQVTM and CDR2 ANQGSEA. V lost 6 bases, J lost 0 bases, and 9 bases lay in between. The CDR3 runs 12 residues.

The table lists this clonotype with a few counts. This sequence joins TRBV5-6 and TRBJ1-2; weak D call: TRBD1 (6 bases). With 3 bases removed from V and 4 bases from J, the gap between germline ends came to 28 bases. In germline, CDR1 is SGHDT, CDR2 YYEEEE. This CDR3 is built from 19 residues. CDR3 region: CASSSSPEGGGFSRYGYTF. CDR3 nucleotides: TGTGCCAGCAGCTCCAGTCCCGAGGGAGGGGGATTTTCTCGCTATGGCTACACCTTC.

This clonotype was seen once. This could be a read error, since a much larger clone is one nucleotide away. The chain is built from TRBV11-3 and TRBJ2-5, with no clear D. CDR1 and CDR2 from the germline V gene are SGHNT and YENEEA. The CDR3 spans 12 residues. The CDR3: CASSINVEIQYF. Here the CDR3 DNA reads TGTGCCAGCAGTATAAACGTGGAGATCCAGTACTTC.

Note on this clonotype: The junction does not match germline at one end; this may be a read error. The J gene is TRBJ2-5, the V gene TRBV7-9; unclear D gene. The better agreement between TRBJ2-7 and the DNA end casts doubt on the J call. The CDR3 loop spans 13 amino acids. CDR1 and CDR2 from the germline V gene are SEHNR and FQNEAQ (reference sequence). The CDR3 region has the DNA TGTGCCGGCAGCTCACGTAGCATGGCCGAGCAGTACTTC. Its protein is CAGSSRSMAEQYF.

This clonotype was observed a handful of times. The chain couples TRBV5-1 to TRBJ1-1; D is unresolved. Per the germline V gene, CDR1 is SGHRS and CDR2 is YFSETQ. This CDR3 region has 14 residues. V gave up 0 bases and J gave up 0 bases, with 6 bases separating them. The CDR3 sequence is CASSLVEMNTEAFF. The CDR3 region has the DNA TGCGCCAGCAGCTTGGTGGAGATGAACACTGAAGCTTTCTTT. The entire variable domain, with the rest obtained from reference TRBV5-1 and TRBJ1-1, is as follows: KAGVTQTPRYLIKTRGQQVTLSCSPISGHRSVSWYQQTPGQGLQFLFEYFSETQRNKGNFPGRFSGRQFSNSRSEMNVSTLELGDSALYLCASSLVEMNTEAFFGQGTRLTVV.

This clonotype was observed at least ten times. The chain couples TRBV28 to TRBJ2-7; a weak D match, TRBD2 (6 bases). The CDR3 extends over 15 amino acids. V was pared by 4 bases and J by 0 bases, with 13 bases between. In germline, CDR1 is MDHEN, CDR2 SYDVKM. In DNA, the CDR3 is TGTGCCAGCAGTTATGGAGGGTCGGGCTCCTACGAGCAGTACTTC. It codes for CASSYGGSGSYEQYF.

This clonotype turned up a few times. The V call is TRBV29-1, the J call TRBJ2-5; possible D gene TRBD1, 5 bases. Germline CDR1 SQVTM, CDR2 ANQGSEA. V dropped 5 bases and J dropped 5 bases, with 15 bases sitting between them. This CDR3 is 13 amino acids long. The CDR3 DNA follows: TGCAGCGTTAGTTCAGGGCCGGCTGAGACCCAGTACTTC. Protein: CSVSSGPAETQYF.

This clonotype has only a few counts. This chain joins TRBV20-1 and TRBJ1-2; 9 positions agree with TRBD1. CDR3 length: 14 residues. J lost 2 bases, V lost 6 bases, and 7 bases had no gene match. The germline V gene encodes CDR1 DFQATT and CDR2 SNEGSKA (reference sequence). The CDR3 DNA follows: TGCAGTGCCATAGGGGACAGGGCAAACTATGGCTACACCTTC. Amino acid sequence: CSAIGDRANYGYTF.

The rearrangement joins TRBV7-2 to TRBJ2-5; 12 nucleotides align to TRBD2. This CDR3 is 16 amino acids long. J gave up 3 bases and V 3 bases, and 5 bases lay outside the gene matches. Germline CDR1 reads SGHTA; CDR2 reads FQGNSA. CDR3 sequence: CASSFPSGGAKETQYF. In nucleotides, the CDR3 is TGTGCCAGCAGCTTTCCTAGCGGGGGGGCTAAAGAGACCCAGTACTTC.

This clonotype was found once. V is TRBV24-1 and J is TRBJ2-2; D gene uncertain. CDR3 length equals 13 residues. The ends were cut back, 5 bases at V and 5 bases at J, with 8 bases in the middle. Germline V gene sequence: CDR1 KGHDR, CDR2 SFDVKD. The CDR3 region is CATSAPGTGELFF. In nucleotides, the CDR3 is TGTGCCACCAGTGCTCCCGGGACCGGGGAGCTGTTTTTT.

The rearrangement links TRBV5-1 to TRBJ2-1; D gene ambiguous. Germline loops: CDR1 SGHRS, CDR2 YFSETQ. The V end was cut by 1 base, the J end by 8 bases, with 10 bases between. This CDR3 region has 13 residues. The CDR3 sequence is CASSLSESHEQFF. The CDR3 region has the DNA TGCGCCAGCAGCTTGTCCGAAAGCCATGAGCAGTTCTTC.

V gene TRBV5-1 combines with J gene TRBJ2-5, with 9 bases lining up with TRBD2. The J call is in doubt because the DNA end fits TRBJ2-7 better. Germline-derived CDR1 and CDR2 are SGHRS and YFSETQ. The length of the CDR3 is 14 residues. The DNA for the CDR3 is TGCGCCAGCAGGGTTAGCGGGAGTCTAGACGAGCAGTACTTC. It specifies CASRVSGSLDEQYF.

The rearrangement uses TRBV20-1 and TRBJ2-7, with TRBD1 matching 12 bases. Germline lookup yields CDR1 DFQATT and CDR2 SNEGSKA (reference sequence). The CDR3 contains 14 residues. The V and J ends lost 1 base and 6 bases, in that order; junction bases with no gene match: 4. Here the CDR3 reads CSARAGTGGTEQYF. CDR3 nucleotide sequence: TGCAGTGCTAGAGCCGGGACAGGGGGCACCGAGCAGTACTTC.

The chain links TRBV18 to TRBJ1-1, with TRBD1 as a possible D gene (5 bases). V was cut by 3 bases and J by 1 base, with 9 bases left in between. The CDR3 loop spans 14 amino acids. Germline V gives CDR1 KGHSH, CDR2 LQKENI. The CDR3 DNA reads TGTGCCAGCTCACCTTCTGGGGGGAACACTGAAGCTTTCTTT. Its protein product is CASSPSGGNTEAFF.

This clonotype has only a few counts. The CDR3 loop is CASSTRTGLREKLFF. CDR3 DNA: TGCGCCAGCAGCACCCGGACAGGGTTGAGGGAAAAACTGTTTTTT. This chain uses TRBV4-3 with TRBJ1-4; 8 positions agree with TRBD1. The germline CDR1 and CDR2 sequences are LGHNA and YSLEER. V was pared by 5 bases and J by 8 bases, with 10 bases of the junction left unmatched. The CDR3 has 15 residues.

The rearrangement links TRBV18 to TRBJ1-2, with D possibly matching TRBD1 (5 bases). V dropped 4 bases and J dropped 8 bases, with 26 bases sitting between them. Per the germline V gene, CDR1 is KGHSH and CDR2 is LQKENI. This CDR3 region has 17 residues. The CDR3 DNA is TGTGCCAGCTCACGAGGAACAAGACCGGGACGGGTGGGAGGCTACACCTTC. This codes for CASSRGTRPGRVGGYTF.